The 27 T cell receptor beta chains below come from one sample, sequenced in a study of cytomegalovirus exposure and HLA in healthy donors (dated by TCRdb to 2015 to 2018). Library creation used the immunoSEQ multiplex PCR assay. For the multiplex PCR, a mixture combining 60 forward primers for TCR Vbeta segments and 13 reverse primers for TCR Jbeta segments was used. TCRdb re-hosts the immuneACCESS table, in-frame sequences only. Its copies lack some clones; in the studies checked, an unresolved V gene accounts for under half of them, and the cause for the rest is not known. The sample contains about 110,000 clones, approximately 81% of them found a single time. The ten largest clones capture approximately 2.2% of the sample. The sequenced sample was PBMCs. The receptors were gathered from a man between 25 and 39 years old in good health and CMV-seronegative.

The chain's CDR3 is CSGGGHSEGETQYF. For the CDR3, the DNA is TGCAGCGGGGGGGGCCATTCCGAGGGAGAGACCCAGTACTTC. This chain connects TRBV29-1 to TRBJ2-5; D may be TRBD2 (7 bases). The V gene lost 7 bases and the J gene lost 4 bases, with 19 bases spanning the gap. The CDR3 has 14 residues. The germline V gene has CDR1 SQVTM and CDR2 ANQGSEA.

V is TRBV9 and J is TRBJ2-2; 7 nucleotides match TRBD2. The CDR3 has 15 amino acids. V was pared by 3 bases and J by 7 bases, with 9 bases of the junction left unmatched. Germline-derived CDR1 and CDR2 are SGDLS and YYNGEE. The CDR3 loop is CASSDPVAGHGELFF. In nucleotides, the CDR3 is TGTGCCAGCAGCGACCCCGTAGCGGGTCACGGGGAGCTGTTTTTT.

This clone occurred once. V is TRBV2 and J is TRBJ2-5; 12 nucleotides match TRBD1. V shed 3 bases, J shed 4 bases, and the junction held 3 bases outside the gene matches. Germline CDR1 is SNHLY and CDR2 is FYNNEI. The CDR3 spans 15 residues. CDR3 bases: TGTGCCAGCAGTGAGCGGGACAGGGGGCGAGAGACCCAGTACTTC. It translates to CASSERDRGRETQYF.

J is TRBJ1-5 and V is TRBV19, with 7 bases matching TRBD1. V lost 7 bases, J lost 5 bases, and 5 bases stayed unmatched. The CDR3 has 13 residues. Germline V gives CDR1 LNHDA, CDR2 SQIVND (reference sequence). CDR3 sequence: CASTGQPDQPQHF. Written as DNA, the CDR3 is TGTGCCAGTACGGGACAGCCAGATCAGCCCCAGCATTTT. The complete variable domain, with remaining parts taken from reference TRBV19 and TRBJ1-5, reads DGGITQSPKYLFRKEGQNVTLSCEQNLNHDAMYWYRQDPGQGLRLIYYSQIVNDFQKGDIAEGYSVSREKKESFPLTVTSAQKNPTAFYLCASTGQPDQPQHFGDGTRLSIL.

The J gene is TRBJ2-7, the V gene TRBV5-1, with 7 bases aligning to TRBD2. The V segment lost 0 bases and the J segment 3 bases; nucleotides outside the gene matches: 6. Germline V lookup: CDR1 SGHRS, CDR2 YFSETQ. This CDR3 contains 15 residues. For the CDR3, the DNA is TGCGCCAGCAGCTTGGTTGTGACTAGCAACTACGAGCAGTACTTC. Encoded protein: CASSLVVTSNYEQYF.

This chain uses TRBV7-9 with TRBJ1-5, with D possibly TRBD1 on 6 matching bases. Trimming took 5 bases from V and 0 from J, leaving 8 bases between them. CDR1 SEHNR and CDR2 FQNEAQ come from the germline V gene (reference sequence). This CDR3 contains 14 residues. DNA for the CDR3: TGTGCCAGCAGCGTGGGGGCTAGCAATCAGCCCCAGCATTTT. The encoded protein is CASSVGASNQPQHF.

The chain is built from TRBV4-1 and TRBJ1-2, with D unclear. Trimming left V 2 bases short and J 5 bases short, with 12 bases between. This CDR3 has 14 amino acids. The germline V gene encodes CDR1 MGHRA and CDR2 YSYEKL. CDR3 in DNA: TGCGCCAGCAGCCAACCCCGAACTCGGTATGGCTACACCTTC. Protein: CASSQPRTRYGYTF.

A single count supports this clone. The chain uses TRBV7-8 and TRBJ2-3, with TRBD2 matching over 9 bases. J was trimmed by 4 bases and V by 11 bases; bases with no gene match: 7. CDR1 is SGHVS, CDR2 FQNEAQ, per germline. The CDR3 is 13 residues long. The CDR3 nucleotides read TGTGCCGGGGCCGCGGGAGGGCCAGATACGCAGTATTTT. This sequence encodes CAGAAGGPDTQYF.

The DNA of the CDR3 is TGTGCCAGCAGCCCCCCCCTTTTCTGGGACAGGGAACTAGCGGGGGGACGGTACGAGCAGTACTTC. Translation: CASSPPLFWDRELAGGRYEQYF. This chain uses TRBV28 with TRBJ2-7, with 12 bases aligning to TRBD2. This CDR3 is 22 amino acids long. The V gene's germline CDR1 is MDHEN and CDR2 SYDVKM. Trimming cost V 6 bases and J 4 bases; bases outside gene matches: 28.

The rearrangement uses TRBV5-1 and TRBJ1-1, with no clear D. V was trimmed by 2 bases and J by 4 bases, leaving 6 bases between them. This CDR3 is 12 amino acids long. Germline CDR1 SGHRS, CDR2 YFSETQ. The CDR3 here is CASSFTATEAFF. Here the CDR3 DNA reads TGCGCCAGCAGCTTTACTGCCACTGAAGCTTTCTTT. Complete variable domain (other parts from reference TRBV5-1 and TRBJ1-1): KAGVTQTPRYLIKTRGQQVTLSCSPISGHRSVSWYQQTPGQGLQFLFEYFSETQRNKGNFPGRFSGRQFSNSRSEMNVSTLELGDSALYLCASSFTATEAFFGQGTRLTVV.

This clone occurred once. V gene TRBV11-2 combines with J gene TRBJ2-5; 8 bases match TRBD2. The germline V gene encodes CDR1 SGHAT and CDR2 FQNNGV. Germline trimming cut 4 bases from V and 5 bases from J; bases unmatched to any gene: 9. This CDR3 spans 15 amino acids. CDR3 in DNA: TGTGCCAGCAGCTCACCTGCGGGGGGACGGGAGACCCAGTACTTC. Translating gives CASSSPAGGRETQYF.

V gene TRBV11-2 combines with J gene TRBJ2-1; D possibly corresponds to TRBD2 (5 bases). The CDR3 length is 12 residues. Between the trimmed V and J ends, which lost 4 bases and 8 bases, there was a span of 9 bases. The germline V gene has CDR1 SGHAT and CDR2 FQNNGV. The chain's CDR3 is CASSWYSDEQFF. The CDR3 DNA reads as TGTGCCAGCAGCTGGTATAGCGATGAGCAGTTCTTC.

This clone was seen a single time. The chain carries TRBV29-1 and TRBJ2-7; the match to TRBD1 covers 10 bases. Germline CDR1 is SQVTM and CDR2 is ANQGSEA. The CDR3 sequence is 12 residues long. J lost 2 bases, V lost 7 bases, and 2 bases had no gene match. The CDR3 DNA follows: TGCAGCGCCGGACAGGGGGCCTACGAGCAGTACTTC. Its protein is CSAGQGAYEQYF.

V usage is TRBV2 and J usage is TRBJ2-2; TRBD2 matches at 8 bases. The germline gives CDR1 SNHLY, CDR2 FYNNEI. Trimming removed 2 bases from V and 6 bases from J; junction bases left unmatched: 8. CDR3 size: 16 residues. The DNA of the CDR3 is TGTGCCAGCAGTGAAATTTTGAGCGGGAGCGCCGGGGAGCTGTTTTTT. Its translation is CASSEILSGSAGELFF. The entire variable domain, with the rest obtained from reference TRBV2 and TRBJ2-2, is as follows: EPEVTQTPSHQVTQMGQEVILRCVPISNHLYFYWYRQILGQKVEFLVSFYNNEISEKSEIFDDQFSVERPDGSNFTLKIRSTKLEDSAMYFCASSEILSGSAGELFFGEGSRLTVL.

DNA of the CDR3: TGTGCCAGTAGTCTACCTAGCCTGAACACTGAAGCTTTCTTT. The encoded protein is CASSLPSLNTEAFF. The chain employs TRBV19 and TRBJ1-1; D call uncertain. V dropped 5 bases and J dropped 0 bases, with 10 bases sitting between them. This CDR3 is 14 amino acids long. Germline CDR1 and CDR2: LNHDA and SQIVND (reference sequence). Drawing the rest from reference TRBV19 and TRBJ1-1, the complete variable domain is DGGITQSPKYLFRKEGQNVTLSCEQNLNHDAMYWYRQDPGQGLRLIYYSQIVNDFQKGDIAEGYSVSREKKESFPLTVTSAQKNPTAFYLCASSLPSLNTEAFFGQGTRLTVV.

With respect to this clone: Relative to the germline gene, one junction end is altered; a read error may explain this. This chain uses TRBV7-7 with TRBJ2-2, with D possibly being TRBD2 (5 bases). CDR1 is SSHAT and CDR2 is FNYEAQ in the germline V gene (reference sequence). The CDR3 runs 17 residues. The DNA for the CDR3 is TGTGCTAGCAGCTTCGTTAGCGTCCCACGAAACACCGGGGAGCTGTTTTTT. It codes for CASSFVSVPRNTGELFF. Full variable domain (rest looked up from reference TRBV7-7 and TRBJ2-2): GAGVSQSPRYKVTKRGQDVTLRCDPISSHATLYWYQQALGQGPEFLTYFNYEAQPDKSGLPSDRFSAERPEGSISTLTIQRTEQRDSAMYRCASSFVSVPRNTGELFFGEGSRLTVL.

The chain recombines TRBV4-1 with TRBJ1-1; possible D gene TRBD1, 5 bases. The V end was cut by 4 bases, the J end by 5 bases, with 14 bases between. The CDR3 runs to 14 residues. The germline CDR1 and CDR2 sequences are MGHRA and YSYEKL. The CDR3 here is CASSRIPQGTEAFF. The CDR3 DNA reads TGCGCCAGCAGCCGCATTCCCCAGGGTACTGAAGCTTTCTTT.

The chain uses TRBV10-2 and TRBJ2-5; 12 bases align to TRBD1. Germline CDR1 reads WSHSY; CDR2 reads SAAADI. The CDR3 spans 16 residues. V gave up 8 bases and J gave up 2 bases; unmatched junction bases: 9. In nucleotides, the CDR3 is TGCGCCAGCGTCGGGGACAGGGGGCCATGGCAAGAGACCCAGTACTTC. It yields the protein CASVGDRGPWQETQYF.

The rearrangement uses TRBV29-1 and TRBJ2-3; the match to TRBD1 covers 9 bases. The germline V gene encodes CDR1 SQVTM and CDR2 ANQGSEA. The CDR3 is made up of 14 amino acids. V lost 6 bases and J lost 2; bases outside the gene matches: 6. The CDR3 reads CSVQTGGDTDTQYF. In nucleotides, the CDR3 is TGCAGCGTGCAGACAGGGGGGGACACAGATACGCAGTATTTT.

J is TRBJ1-1 and V is TRBV2, with 7 positions matching TRBD1. In germline, CDR1 is SNHLY, CDR2 FYNNEI. This CDR3 is built from 14 residues. Trimming cost V 5 bases and J 1 base; bases outside gene matches: 4. CDR3 DNA: TGTGCCAGCAGTTATGACAGGGAGAACACTGAAGCTTTCTTT. Protein: CASSYDRENTEAFF.

This clone was detected once. This rearrangement joins TRBV9 to TRBJ2-1; 9 nucleotides line up with TRBD2. CDR3 length: 14 amino acids. Germline-derived CDR1 and CDR2 are SGDLS and YYNGEE. With 5 bases clipped from V and 7 bases from J, the junction kept 7 bases outside the gene matches. CDR3 loop: CASSAGGLRNEQFF. Written as DNA, the CDR3 is TGTGCCAGCAGTGCGGGGGGGCTTAGGAATGAGCAGTTCTTC. The full variable domain, completed using reference TRBV9 and TRBJ2-1, is DSGVTQTPKHLITATGQRVTLRCSPRSGDLSVYWYQQSLDQGLQFLIQYYNGEERAKGNILERFSAQQFPDLHSELNLSSLELGDSALYFCASSAGGLRNEQFFGPGTRLTVL.

A word on this clone: Compared with germline, one end of the junction differs, possibly owing to a read error. CDR3 region: CASSRQGAGQPQHF. Here the CDR3 DNA reads TGTGCTAGCAGCCGACAGGGGGCCGGTCAGCCCCAGCATTTT. This rearrangement joins TRBV7-7 to TRBJ1-5; 10 bases match TRBD1. Germline values: CDR1 SSHAT, CDR2 FNYEAQ (reference sequence). The CDR3 is made up of 14 amino acids.

The chain combines TRBV29-1 with TRBJ2-5, with TRBD2 as a possible D gene (5 bases). The CDR3 runs 12 residues. Germline-derived CDR1 and CDR2 are SQVTM and ANQGSEA. Trimming left V 3 bases short and J 7 bases short, with 12 bases between. The CDR3 coding sequence is TGCAGCGTTGATTCTGGCGCGGGGACCCAGTACTTC. Protein sequence: CSVDSGAGTQYF.

The chain recombines TRBV11-2 with TRBJ1-1; 8 nucleotides agree with TRBD1. The CDR3 sequence is 17 residues long. V was pared by 5 bases and J by 6 bases, with 17 bases of the junction left unmatched. From germline, CDR1 is SGHAT and CDR2 FQNNGV. The CDR3 region is CASSKRQGRAFGPEAFF. The CDR3 DNA sequence: TGTGCCAGCAGCAAGCGACAGGGGAGAGCTTTCGGGCCTGAAGCTTTCTTT.

The V gene is TRBV4-1, the J gene TRBJ1-1; D is perhaps TRBD1 (6 bases). V was shortened by 5 bases and J by 4 bases, with 17 bases between the two germline ends. The CDR3 spans 15 residues. CDR1 is MGHRA, CDR2 YSYEKL, per germline. In nucleotides, the CDR3 is TGCGCCAGCAGCTCCCCCCTCAGGGGTACCACTGAAGCTTTCTTT. This translates into CASSSPLRGTTEAFF.

V and J are TRBV9 and TRBJ2-5; D may be TRBD2 (6 bases). The CDR3 loop spans 13 amino acids. V shed 4 bases and J shed 4 bases, with 11 bases lying between them. CDR1 is SGDLS and CDR2 is YYNGEE in the germline V gene. CDR3 sequence reads: CASSSWRAETQYF. DNA for the CDR3: TGTGCCAGCAGCAGCTGGAGGGCAGAGACCCAGTACTTC. Full variable domain (rest looked up from reference TRBV9 and TRBJ2-5): DSGVTQTPKHLITATGQRVTLRCSPRSGDLSVYWYQQSLDQGLQFLIQYYNGEERAKGNILERFSAQQFPDLHSELNLSSLELGDSALYFCASSSWRAETQYFGPGTRLLVL.

The chain joins TRBV9 to TRBJ2-2; 10 positions match TRBD1. Germline assignment: CDR1 SGDLS and CDR2 YYNGEE. The CDR3 loop spans 16 amino acids. V trimming: 4 bases; J trimming: 7 bases; junction bases outside the gene matches: 10. CDR3 loop: CASSLRDRGQGGELFF. The CDR3 DNA reads TGTGCCAGCAGCCTCCGAGACAGGGGGCAAGGCGGGGAGCTGTTTTTT.